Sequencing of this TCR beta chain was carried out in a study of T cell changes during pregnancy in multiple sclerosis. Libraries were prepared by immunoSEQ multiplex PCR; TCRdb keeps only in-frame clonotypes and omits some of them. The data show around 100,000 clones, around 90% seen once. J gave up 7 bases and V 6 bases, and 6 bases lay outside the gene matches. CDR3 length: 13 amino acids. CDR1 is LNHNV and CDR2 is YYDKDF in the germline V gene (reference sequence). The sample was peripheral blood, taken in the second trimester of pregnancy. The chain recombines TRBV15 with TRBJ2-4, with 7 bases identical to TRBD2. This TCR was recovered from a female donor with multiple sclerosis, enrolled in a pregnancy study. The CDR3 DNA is TGTGCCACCAGTAGCGGGCTGGAGAACATTCAGTACTTC. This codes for CATSSGLENIQYF.